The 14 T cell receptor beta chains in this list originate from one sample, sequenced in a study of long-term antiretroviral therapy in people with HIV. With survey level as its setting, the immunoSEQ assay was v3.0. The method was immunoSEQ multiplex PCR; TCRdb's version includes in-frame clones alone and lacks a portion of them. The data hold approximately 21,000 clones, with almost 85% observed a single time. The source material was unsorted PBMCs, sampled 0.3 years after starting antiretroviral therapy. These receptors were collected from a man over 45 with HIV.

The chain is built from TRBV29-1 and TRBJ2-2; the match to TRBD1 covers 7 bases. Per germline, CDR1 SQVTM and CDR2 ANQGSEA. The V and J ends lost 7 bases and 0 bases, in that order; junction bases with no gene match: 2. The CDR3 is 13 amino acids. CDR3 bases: TGCAGCGCCGGGACAGCGAACACCGGGGAGCTGTTTTTT. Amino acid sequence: CSAGTANTGELFF.

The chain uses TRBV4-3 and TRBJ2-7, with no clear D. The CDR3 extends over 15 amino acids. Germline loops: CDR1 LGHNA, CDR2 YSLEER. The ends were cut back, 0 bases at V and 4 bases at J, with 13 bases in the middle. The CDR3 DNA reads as TGCGCCAGCAGCCAAGATAGACGGATTTATTACGAGCAGTACTTC. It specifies CASSQDRRIYYEQYF.

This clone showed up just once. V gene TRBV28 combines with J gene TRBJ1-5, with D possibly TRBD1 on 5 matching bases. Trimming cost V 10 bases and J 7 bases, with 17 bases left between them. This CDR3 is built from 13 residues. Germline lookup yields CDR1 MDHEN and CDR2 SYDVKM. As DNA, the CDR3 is TGTGCCATATTATCCAGGGTAGGACAGCCCCAGCATTTT. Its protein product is CAILSRVGQPQHF.

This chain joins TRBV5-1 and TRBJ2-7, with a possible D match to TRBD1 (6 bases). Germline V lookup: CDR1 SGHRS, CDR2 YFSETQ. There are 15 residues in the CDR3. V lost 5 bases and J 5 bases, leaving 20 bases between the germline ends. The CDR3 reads CASSPRHRENHEQYF. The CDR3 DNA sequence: TGCGCCAGCAGTCCTCGGCACAGGGAGAACCACGAGCAGTACTTC.

Here the CDR3 reads CASRPDRGLTYEQYF. The CDR3 bases are TGTGCCAGCAGACCGGACAGGGGGCTTACCTACGAGCAGTACTTC. This sequence joins TRBV28 and TRBJ2-7; TRBD1 matches at 11 bases. This CDR3 region has 15 residues. Germline CDR1 and CDR2: MDHEN and SYDVKM. With 6 bases clipped from V and 2 bases from J, the junction kept 6 bases outside the gene matches.

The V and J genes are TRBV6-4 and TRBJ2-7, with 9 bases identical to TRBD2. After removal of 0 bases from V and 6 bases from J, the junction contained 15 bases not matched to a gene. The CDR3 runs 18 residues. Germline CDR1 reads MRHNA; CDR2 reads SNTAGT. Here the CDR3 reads CASSDSPPTPGTSCEQYF. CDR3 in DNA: TGTGCCAGCAGTGACTCCCCTCCTACCCCCGGGACTAGCTGCGAGCAGTACTTC.

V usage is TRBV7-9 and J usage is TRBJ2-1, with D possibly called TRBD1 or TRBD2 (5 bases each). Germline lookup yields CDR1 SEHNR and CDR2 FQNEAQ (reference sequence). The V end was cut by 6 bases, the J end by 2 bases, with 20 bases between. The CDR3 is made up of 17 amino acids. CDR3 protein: CASSLYTGTSAYNEQFF. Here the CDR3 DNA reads TGTGCCAGCAGTCTATATACCGGGACCTCGGCCTACAATGAGCAGTTCTTC.

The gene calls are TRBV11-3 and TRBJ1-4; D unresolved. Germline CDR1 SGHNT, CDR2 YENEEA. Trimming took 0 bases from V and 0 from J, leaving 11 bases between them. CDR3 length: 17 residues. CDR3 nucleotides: TGTGCCAGCAGCTTAGATACGTTCGAGTCAACTAATGAAAAACTGTTTTTT. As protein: CASSLDTFESTNEKLFF.

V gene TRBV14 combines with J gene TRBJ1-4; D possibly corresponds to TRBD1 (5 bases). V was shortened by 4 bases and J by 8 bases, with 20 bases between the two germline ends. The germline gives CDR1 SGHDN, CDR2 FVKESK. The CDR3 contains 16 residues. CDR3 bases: TGTGCCAGCAGCCCCCGAAGTGTCCCTCAGGGAGAAAAACTGTTTTTT. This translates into CASSPRSVPQGEKLFF.

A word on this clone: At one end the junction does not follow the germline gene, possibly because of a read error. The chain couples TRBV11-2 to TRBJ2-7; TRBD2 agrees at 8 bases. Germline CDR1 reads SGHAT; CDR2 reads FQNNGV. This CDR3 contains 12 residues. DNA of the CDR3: TGTGCCAGCAGCCTAGGGTGGGGGACTAGACACTTC. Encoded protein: CASSLGWGTRHF.

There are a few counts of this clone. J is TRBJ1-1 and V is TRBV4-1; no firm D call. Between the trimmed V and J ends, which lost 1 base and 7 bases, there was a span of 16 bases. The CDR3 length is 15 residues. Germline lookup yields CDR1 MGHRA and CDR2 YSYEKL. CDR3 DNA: TGCGCCAGCAGCCAAGGCAATGCGTTCCCTCTTGAAGCTTTCTTT. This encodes CASSQGNAFPLEAFF.

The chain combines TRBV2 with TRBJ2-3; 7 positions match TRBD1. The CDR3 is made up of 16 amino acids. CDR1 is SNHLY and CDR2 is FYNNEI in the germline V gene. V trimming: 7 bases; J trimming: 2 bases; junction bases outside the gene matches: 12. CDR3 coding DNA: TGTGCCAGCACCCTGATGCAGGGGACAGTCACAGATACGCAGTATTTT. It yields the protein CASTLMQGTVTDTQYF.

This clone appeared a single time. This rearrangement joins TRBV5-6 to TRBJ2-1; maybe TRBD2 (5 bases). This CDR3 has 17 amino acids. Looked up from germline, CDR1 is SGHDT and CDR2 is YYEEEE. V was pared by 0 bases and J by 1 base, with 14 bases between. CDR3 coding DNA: TGTGCCAGCAGCTTGGGGGCACTAGTCGGATCCTACAATGAGCAGTTCTTC. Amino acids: CASSLGALVGSYNEQFF.

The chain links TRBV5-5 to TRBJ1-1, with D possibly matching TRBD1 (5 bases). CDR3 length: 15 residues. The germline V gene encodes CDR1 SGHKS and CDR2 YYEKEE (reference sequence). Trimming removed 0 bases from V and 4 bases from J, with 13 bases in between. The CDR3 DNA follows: TGTGCCAGCAGCTTGGGCGCAGGGTATTTCACTGAAGCTTTCTTT. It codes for CASSLGAGYFTEAFF.